This TCR beta chain was recorded in a study of vaccination effects on CD4 cells after COVID-19. For the study at large: Post-vaccine specimens arrived a median 72 days past the second dose.

On day 10 of culture, CD4+ T cells were separated out. Each person got two doses of an mRNA SARS-CoV-2 vaccine, BNT162b2 or mRNA-1273. Half-medium changes using IL-2 medium occurred on days 3 and 7. A remark on this clone: The antigen is undetermined.

Germline CDR1 reads ENHRY; CDR2 reads SYGVKD. Trimming took 6 bases from V and 1 from J, leaving 12 bases between them. The CDR3 spans 15 residues. Study-level points and caveats: Clones from infection and from vaccination both contracted markedly late after vaccination. Early post-infection timepoints were missing from the study, which also had few convalescent patients.

Clones were sequenced by immunoSEQ multiplex PCR, and TCRdb holds only the in-frame ones, with some missing. The table has tens of thousands of clones, approximately 73% seen once. The input for sequencing was CD4+ T cells from PBMCs cultured without peptide, taken after COVID-19 vaccination. This receptor was identified in a human donor who received a COVID-19 vaccine. The V call is TRBV10-3, the J call TRBJ2-2; D not resolved. CDR3 sequence: CAISPRDGNTGELFF. In DNA, the CDR3 is TGTGCCATCAGCCCCCGAGACGGGAACACCGGGGAGCTGTTTTTT.